This T cell receptor beta chain stems from a study of PD-L1 blockade in urothelial cancer (dated by TCRdb to the late 2010s). Regarding the research as a whole: All patients started therapy at some point between 2014 and 2016 and received atezolizumab 1,200 mg intravenously every 3 weeks. Durable clinical benefit was defined as a progression-free survival longer than 6 months, and TCR features were additionally tested against progression-free survival and overall survival. Blood samples were analyzed 3 weeks after the start of treatment (second dose) and 6 weeks after the start of treatment. Patients had an ECOG performance status of 0 or 1 and had received between 0 and 3 prior chemotherapy regimens. About 90% of the roughly 30 patients were males with bladder-origin urothelial cancer, and about 65% of the roughly 30 reported a prior smoking history. Pretreatment blood TCR-seq was available for nearly 30 patients, at least one posttreatment blood collection was obtained for 24 patients, and tumor TCR-seq was available for 24 patients. Blood samples gave a median of approximately 150,000 T cells and tens of thousands of unique TCRs, with a median clonality of 0.080. The study, an exploratory multi-omic analysis, examined somatic, immune and clinical correlates of response to PD-L1 blockade with atezolizumab in urothelial cancer. Under ten patients reached durable clinical benefit, while 15 to 25 patients did not. TCR sequencing covered pretreatment tumor samples and matched, serially collected peripheral blood taken before and after atezolizumab treatment. Whole exome sequencing and RNA sequencing of pretreatment tumors were performed alongside TCR sequencing in the same patients. Broader findings and caveats from the paper: Improved progression-free and overall survival was associated with having pretreatment peripheral blood TCR clonality below the median. Patients with durable benefit showed greater expansion of tumor-associated TCR clones in peripheral blood 3 weeks after starting treatment (n ≈ 22, p = 0.022). Because of the small sample size (n ≈ 30) and the many exploratory analyses performed, the results are intended to be regarded as hypothesis-generating.

Interpreted using the paper, the time point label stands for: peripheral blood 6 weeks after treatment start. A cohort of 25 to 35 patients with locally advanced or metastatic urothelial carcinoma, treated at Memorial Sloan Kettering on a trial protocol, was included. Peripheral blood mononuclear cells were collected from each patient pretreatment and during treatment, giving between 1 and 8 total time points per patient. The Qiagen DNeasy Blood extraction kit was used to purify genomic DNA from total PBMCs and tumor samples. PBMCs were collected pretreatment and during treatment, and were isolated and stored as previously described. Including cysteine and phenylalanine, the CDR3 has 13 amino acids. Left in the record is the CDR3 DNA by itself, 39 bases read in frame from the first base. The germline V gene specifies MDHEN as CDR1 and SYDVKM as CDR2. Trimming at the junction amounts to 5 bases on V and 4 bases on J, and the germline ends lie 11 bases apart.

Each PCR received spiked-in synthetic TCR analog templates so that absolute template abundance could be estimated from read counts. The immunoSEQ assay used bias-controlled V and J gene primers to amplify TCRbeta CDR3 regions from genomic DNA. Sequencing of rearranged TCRbeta segments was done at approximately 20X coverage. The original pipeline was this. Clustering was used to correct sequencing errors, and CDR3s were annotated against IMGT so that V, D and J genes could be assigned. Out-of-frame and stop-codon sequences were excluded, and only productive TCRbeta rearrangements were used in downstream analyses. Clonality was calculated as one minus the Shannon entropy normalized by the log of the number of unique productive sequences. Fisher's exact test with Benjamini-Hochberg correction, using a cutoff of adjusted p below 0.01, was how clones that differed between time points or between blood and tumor were identified. TCRdb retrieved this table from immuneACCESS and kept in-frame rearrangements only. Not all clones are present; in checked studies, unresolved V genes account for under half, and no reason is known for the remainder. That table gives V, J and clone size, and the DNA gave D and trimming. The sample table lists over 40,000 clones, more than 75% of them with a count of one. Together, the top ten hold roughly 2.7% of the sample.

In regard to this clone: The antigen it binds to is not known. Base qualities are not at hand, and no much larger clone is one base apart.

The input for sequencing was PBMCs, taken around atezolizumab (anti-PD-L1) treatment. The sequence was obtained from a man aged 65 to 85 with urothelial cancer. Here the chain combines TRBV28 and TRBJ1-2, and TRBD1 may be the D gene, going by 6 matching bases. The CDR3 in this case is CASSRQVLYGYTF. The bases read TGTGCCAGCAGTCGACAGGTCCTCTATGGCTACACCTTC.